Many counts were recorded for the clone carrying this TCR beta chain. Its matching antigen is unknown. HTBI primers from iRepertoire and Arm-PCR of CDR3 regions yielded the TCR beta libraries. TCRdb passed the multiplex PCR reads through MiXCR, listing each CDR3 protein once. In the table there are about 460,000 distinct CDR3 sequences, about 15% of which are singletons. The sample belongs to a study of regulatory T cells in long-lasting Graves disease. Trimming at V came to 5 bases and at J to 1 base, leaving 10 bases not matched to a gene. The CDR3 contains 16 residues. In germline, CDR1 is MDHEN, CDR2 SYDVKM. Noted time point: newly diagnosed GD, antithyroid drugs for less than 3 months. Construction of the TCR library relied on RNA isolated from PBMCs. Study-wide results and caveats: Preferential use of TRBV28, TRBJ1-2 and TRBJ2-5 was seen in persistent disease.

A further study also used this sample, focusing on T cells in Graves' hyperthyroidism and ophthalmopathy. That source adds: The HTBI primer set served for first-round RT-PCR of the TCR CDR3. Appearing also in blood were most of the thyroid clonotypes expanded above 0.001.

V is TRBV28 and J is TRBJ2-5, with 7 bases lining up with TRBD2. The sample consisted of peripheral blood mononuclear cells (PBMCs), taken at new diagnosis, from a patient treated with antithyroid drugs. This clonotype was sampled from a woman between 50 and 59 years old with Graves disease. CDR3 protein: CASSPGLVTFQETQYF. Written as DNA, the CDR3 is TGTGCCAGCAGTCCTGGACTAGTCACTTTCCAAGAGACCCAGTACTTC.